These 3 T cell receptor beta chains originate from one sample sequenced in a study of beta chain features in type 1 diabetes. As every portion of the isolated RNA was reverse transcribed, the sequencing read expressed TCRB transcripts. Measured with immunoSEQ multiplex PCR; TCRdb has only the in-frame clones, and not every one. The table lists hundreds of thousands of clones, about 17% of them singletons. Input material: naive CD4+ T cells from blood. The receptors originated from a woman aged 18-29 years in good health.

This clone was seen a handful of times. CDR3 DNA sequence: TGTGCCAGCAGCTTCCCAACCCGAGTCAAGACCGGGGAGCTGTTTTTT. Translating gives CASSFPTRVKTGELFF. V and J are TRBV7-8 and TRBJ2-2; unclear D gene. This CDR3 contains 16 residues. Germline V gene data show CDR1 as SGHVS and CDR2 as FQNEAQ. Trimming cost V 3 bases and J 5 bases, with 16 bases left between them.

The sample holds a few counts of this clone. The chain couples TRBV10-3 to TRBJ1-3, with a weak D call TRBD1 (6 bases). The germline V gene encodes CDR1 ENHRY and CDR2 SYGVKD. Trimming removed 10 bases at V and 2 bases at J, with 9 bases between. This CDR3 is built from 12 residues. The CDR3 here is CATRTAGNTIYF. DNA for the CDR3: TGTGCCACTCGGACAGCTGGAAACACCATATATTTT.

A remark on this clone: Other DNA sequences in the sample encode the same CDR3. CDR3 nucleotide sequence: TGTGCCATCAGAGGCCAGGGGGCAAGCACCGGGGAGCTGTTTTTT. Translation gives CAIRGQGASTGELFF. The rearrangement uses TRBV10-3 and TRBJ2-2; TRBD1 matches 8 bases. The CDR3 totals 15 residues. V lost 6 bases and J lost 4; bases outside the gene matches: 7. The V gene's germline CDR1 is ENHRY and CDR2 SYGVKD.